Below are 18 T cell receptor beta chains sequenced from a single sample in a study of T cells in Graves' hyperthyroidism and ophthalmopathy (dated by TCRdb to the late 2010s). Library generation was performed with multiplex PCR. Instrument on record: Illumina HiSeq 2000. The TCR beta CDR3 regions were amplified from the RNA transcripts. A first-round RT-PCR of the TCR CDR3 used the HTBI primer set with the Qiagen OneStep RT-PCR kit. TCRdb cleaned the public reads at Q25 with fastp, built clones with MiXCR and kept in-frame beta chains. Duplicate CDR3 protein sequences are folded into a single record with the most common DNA and genes. For this sample the table gives roughly 380,000 distinct CDR3 sequences, of which over 11% were detected only once. The top ten hold 9.5% to 12% of the sample. Sequenced: blood. The receptor source for this set is a woman in her sixties with Graves' hyperthyroidism.

The chain links TRBV24-1 to TRBJ2-1; weak D call: TRBD2 (6 bases). Germline CDR1 KGHDR, CDR2 SFDVKD. This CDR3 region has 13 residues. Trimming removed 2 bases at V and 7 bases at J, with 8 bases between. The CDR3 loop is CATSDSGRNEQFF. CDR3 bases: TGTGCCACCAGTGATTCGGGGAGGAATGAGCAGTTCTTC.

This clonotype has a count of ten or more. This rearrangement joins TRBV2 to TRBJ2-5, with 9 positions matching TRBD2. The trim removed 11 bases at V and 1 base at J, leaving 8 bases unmatched. There are 14 residues in the CDR3. Germline values: CDR1 SNHLY, CDR2 FYNNEI. The chain's CDR3 is CAGKKREAQETQYF. The CDR3 DNA is TGTGCCGGCAAAAAGCGGGAGGCCCAAGAGACCCAGTACTTC. The whole variable domain, remainder taken from reference TRBV2 and TRBJ2-5, is EPEVTQTPSHQVTQMGQEVILRCVPISNHLYFYWYRQILGQKVEFLVSFYNNEISEKSEIFDDQFSVERPDGSNFTLKIRSTKLEDSAMYFCAGKKREAQETQYFGPGTRLLVL.

This clonotype was seen many times. The rearrangement links TRBV29-1 to TRBJ2-3; D is unclear. V gave up 6 bases and J gave up 0 bases, with 4 bases separating them. This CDR3 is built from 11 residues. The germline CDR1 and CDR2 sequences are SQVTM and ANQGSEA. DNA for the CDR3: TGCAGCGTCGGTAGCACAGATACGCAGTATTTT. Protein: CSVGSTDTQYF.

This chain joins TRBV7-9 and TRBJ1-3; D is unresolved. There are 15 residues in the CDR3. Per the germline V gene, CDR1 is SEHNR and CDR2 is FQNEAQ (reference sequence). The V end lost 3 bases, the J end lost 2 bases, and 11 bases lay between the germline ends. The CDR3 region has the DNA TGTGCCAGCAGCTTCTGGACGCTTGCTGGAAACACCATATATTTT. It yields the protein CASSFWTLAGNTIYF. The full variable domain, its missing parts supplied by reference TRBV7-9 and TRBJ1-3, is DTGVSQNPRHKITKRGQNVTFRCDPISEHNRLYWYRQTLGQGPEFLTYFQNEAQLEKSRLLSDRFSAERPKGSFSTLEIQRTEQGDSAMYLCASSFWTLAGNTIYFGEGSWLTVV.

At least ten counts were recorded for this clonotype. CDR3 bases: TGTGCCAGCAGCTCGACAGAAGCTAGGGAGACCCAGTACTTC. This translates into CASSSTEARETQYF. This rearrangement joins TRBV7-8 to TRBJ2-5; D perhaps matches TRBD1 (5 bases). This CDR3 is 14 amino acids long. V was shortened by 4 bases and J by 5 bases, with 14 bases between the two germline ends. Looked up from germline, CDR1 is SGHVS and CDR2 is FQNEAQ.

As concerns this clonotype: The junction differs from germline at one of its ends, possibly a read error. The chain joins TRBV6-4 to TRBJ2-1, with D perhaps matching TRBD2 (6 bases). The CDR3 consists of 13 residues. Germline V gene data show CDR1 as MRHNA and CDR2 as SNTAGT. CDR3 region: CASSGDAGNEQSF. CDR3 coding DNA: TGTGCCAGCAGTGGGGACGCGGGGAATGAGCAGTCCTTC.

This clonotype was counted only a few times. The V and J genes are TRBV24-1 and TRBJ2-1; 8 bases align to TRBD1. The junction had 5 bases not matched to a gene; V was cut back by 0 bases and J by 8 bases. The CDR3 has 15 amino acids. Germline loops: CDR1 KGHDR, CDR2 SFDVKD. CDR3 DNA sequence: TGTGCCACCAGTGATTTGAACAGGGGGACTGATGAGCAGTTCTTC. This translates into CATSDLNRGTDEQFF.

In this sample, this clonotype turned up many times. The V gene is TRBV6-5, the J gene TRBJ2-1; D is unresolved. CDR3 size: 16 residues. Germline V gene data show CDR1 as MNHEY and CDR2 as SVGAGI. The ends were cut back, 2 bases at V and 4 bases at J, with 15 bases in the middle. CDR3 DNA sequence: TGTGCCAGCAGTTACCCCCGGCTAAAACTATACAATGAGCAGTTCTTC. It encodes CASSYPRLKLYNEQFF.

This clonotype appeared once. This rearrangement joins TRBV11-2 to TRBJ2-7, with 13 bases identical to TRBD2. The ends lost 2 bases at V and 3 bases at J; junction bases unmatched: 13. Germline V gives CDR1 SGHAT, CDR2 FQNNGV. The CDR3 is 19 residues long. The CDR3 DNA sequence: TGTGCCAGCAGCTTATTTCTGGGACTAGCGGGATTTGCGTACTACGAGCAGTACTTC. Translation: CASSLFLGLAGFAYYEQYF.

With regard to this clonotype: It may be a read error: a sequence one base away is much more abundant. The genes are TRBV20-1 and TRBJ2-2, with D tentatively TRBD2 (6 bases). The CDR3 runs 12 residues. Germline V lookup: CDR1 DFQATT, CDR2 SNEGSKA (reference sequence). The CDR3 nucleotides are TGCAGTGCTACTGACAAAGCCGGGGGGCTGTTTTTT. The encoded protein is CSATDKAGGLFF.

This clonotype was detected ten times or more. V gene TRBV2 combines with J gene TRBJ2-3; TRBD2 aligns across 7 bases. The germline gives CDR1 SNHLY, CDR2 FYNNEI. The CDR3 extends over 14 amino acids. V gave up 9 bases and J gave up 4 bases; unmatched junction bases: 10. The CDR3 nucleotides are TGTGCCAGTGGACCGGCGGGAGCGGCAGATACGCAGTATTTT. Its translation: CASGPAGAADTQYF.

The CDR3 coding sequence is TGTGCCAGCAGCTTAAGGGGGCTCCTACCAGAGAACATTAACAATGAGCAGTTCTTC. Translation: CASSLRGLLPENINNEQFF. This sequence joins TRBV11-3 and TRBJ2-1; TRBD1 agrees at 7 bases. The germline V gene encodes CDR1 SGHNT and CDR2 YENEEA. This CDR3 contains 19 residues. The V segment lost 2 bases and the J segment 5 bases; nucleotides outside the gene matches: 18. The full variable domain, rest sourced from reference TRBV11-3 and TRBJ2-1, is EAGVVQSPRYKIIEKKQPVAFWCNPISGHNTLYWYLQNLGQGPELLIRYENEEAVDDSQLPKDRFSAERLKGVDSTLKIQPAELGDSAVYLCASSLRGLLPENINNEQFFGPGTRLTVL.

The V gene is TRBV27, the J gene TRBJ1-1; weak D call: TRBD1 (6 bases). The CDR3 runs to 13 residues. Germline V gene data show CDR1 as MNHEY and CDR2 as SMNVEV (reference sequence). V gave up 6 bases and J gave up 1 base, with 9 bases separating them. The CDR3 nucleotides read TGTGCCAGCAGGTGGACAGCGAACACTGAAGCTTTCTTT. Its translation: CASRWTANTEAFF.

V usage is TRBV6-1 and J usage is TRBJ2-7; D may correspond to TRBD1 or TRBD2 (5 bases each). Germline CDR1 MNHNS, CDR2 SASEGT. V dropped 7 bases and J dropped 3 bases, with 16 bases sitting between them. The CDR3 loop spans 14 amino acids. The CDR3 DNA reads as TGTGCCAGCACCGGGACCCCAGAGGGCTACGAGCAGTACTTC. It encodes CASTGTPEGYEQYF.

A few counts support this clonotype. The rearrangement links TRBV11-2 to TRBJ2-3; 7 bases fit TRBD2. This CDR3 region has 16 residues. CDR1 is SGHAT and CDR2 is FQNNGV in the germline V gene. Unmatched junction bases numbered 7, after V lost 4 bases and J lost 0 bases. CDR3 sequence reads: CASSSLTSASTDTQYF. CDR3 DNA: TGTGCCAGCAGCTCACTAACTAGCGCCAGCACAGATACGCAGTATTTT.

This chain connects TRBV5-1 to TRBJ2-1; 10 bases align to TRBD2. The CDR3 length is 16 residues. Germline CDR1 reads SGHRS; CDR2 reads YFSETQ. V gave up 4 bases and J gave up 6 bases; unmatched junction bases: 10. This CDR3 reads CASSGTSAPSGNEQFF. The CDR3 DNA reads as TGCGCCAGCAGCGGGACTAGCGCCCCGTCTGGCAATGAGCAGTTCTTC.

The rearrangement uses TRBV3-1 and TRBJ2-7, with D perhaps TRBD1 or TRBD2 (5 bases each). CDR3 size: 19 residues. V lost 3 bases to trimming and J lost 3 bases, with 27 bases between them. Germline V gene data show CDR1 as LGHDT and CDR2 as YNNKEL (reference sequence). The CDR3 bases are TGTGCCAGCAGCCAGGGCGGTTTGGACTCCAGGACGGGGCTCTACGAGCAGTACTTC. Its protein product is CASSQGGLDSRTGLYEQYF.

This clonotype occurred many times. The gene calls are TRBV28 and TRBJ2-7; TRBD1 matches at 7 bases. V gave up 2 bases and J gave up 2 bases; unmatched junction bases: 6. Per germline, CDR1 MDHEN and CDR2 SYDVKM. This CDR3 is 15 amino acids long. The CDR3 spells CASSLRDSRAYEQYF. DNA for the CDR3: TGTGCCAGCAGTTTACGGGACAGTCGAGCCTACGAGCAGTACTTC.